This T cell receptor (beta chain) was observed in a study of CD8 T cells in ankylosing spondylitis. In TCRdb, the 5' RACE reads were re-called with MiXCR into one record per CDR3 protein. In the table there are around 490,000 distinct CDR3 sequences, roughly 5.2% of which are singletons. Trimming cost V 7 bases and J 3 bases, with 10 bases left between them. This CDR3 is built from 12 residues. Germline CDR1 and CDR2: SQVTM and ANQGSEA. Study-wide results and limits: Seemingly distinctive of ankylosing spondylitis blood was a TCR beta motif formed by eight highly homologous variants.

This clonotype came up many times. Its antigen is still unknown. The sequenced sample was blood, either unsorted or a sorted T cell fraction (not recorded which). The source is a male donor with ankylosing spondylitis. This chain links TRBV29-1 with TRBJ1-5; possible D gene TRBD1, 5 bases. The CDR3, as DNA: TGCAGCGCCCGGGACTTCAATCAGCCCCAGCATTTT. Translation gives CSARDFNQPQHF.